This paragraph covers one TCR beta chain sequence. The data stem from a study of cytomegalovirus exposure and HLA in healthy donors. Germline V gives CDR1 SGHTA, CDR2 FQGNSA. With 2 bases clipped from V and 0 bases from J, the junction kept 10 bases outside the gene matches. There are 19 residues in the CDR3. Only in-frame clones appear in the TCRdb table, and some are missing; sequencing was by immunoSEQ multiplex PCR. Of over 150,000 clones listed, 70% to 90% were seen once; the top ten hold 20% to 25%. The sequence derives from a man in his late teens or twenties in good health and CMV-seropositive. This chain connects TRBV7-2 to TRBJ2-1, with 10 bases that match TRBD2. The sequenced sample consisted of PBMCs. Here the CDR3 reads CASSLKGTSVTSSYNEQFF. CDR3 DNA: TGTGCCAGCAGCTTAAAGGGGACTAGCGTGACGAGCTCCTACAATGAGCAGTTCTTC.